The 32 T cell receptor beta chains in this list originate from one sample, sequenced in a study of radiation and T cells in renal cell carcinoma. Time point specified: blood 2 weeks post-SBRT. As for treatment: 15 Gy SBRT to primary tumor, nephrectomy 4 weeks later. This table comes from immunoSEQ multiplex PCR, and its TCRdb copy is limited to in-frame clones, with some not included. The sample carries 65,000 to 80,000 clones, approximately 86% recorded once. The sequencing here drew on blood, taken from a patient whose treatment included radiotherapy and nephrectomy. These receptors originate from a woman aged 50 to 60 with renal cell carcinoma.

The chain employs TRBV7-9 and TRBJ2-1, with 12 bases identical to TRBD2. CDR1 is SEHNR, CDR2 FQNEAQ, per germline (reference sequence). The CDR3 spans 18 residues. V lost 3 bases to trimming and J lost 5 bases; unmatched junction nucleotides: 11. The CDR3 DNA reads as TGTGCCAGCAGCTTCGGCGTGGCTAGCGGGAGGGTAGACAATGAGCAGTTCTTC. This codes for CASSFGVASGRVDNEQFF.

The V gene is TRBV10-1, the J gene TRBJ1-2, with TRBD1 identical over 12 bases. The ends lost 8 bases at V and 8 bases at J; junction bases unmatched: 9. Germline V gene lookup returns CDR1 WNHNN and CDR2 SYGVQD (reference sequence). The CDR3 spans 14 residues. This chain's CDR3 is CASRGGTGGRGYTF. The CDR3 nucleotides read TGCGCCAGCCGAGGGGGGACAGGGGGCAGAGGCTACACCTTC.

In its sample, this clone was seen once. The chain combines TRBV7-8 with TRBJ1-2, with D unclear. The V and J ends lost 2 bases and 3 bases respectively, with 10 bases between them. There are 14 residues in the CDR3. Germline values: CDR1 SGHVS, CDR2 FQNEAQ. CDR3 loop: CASSLTEGHYGYTF. The CDR3 coding sequence is TGTGCCAGCAGCTTAACGGAAGGGCACTATGGCTACACCTTC.

This chain uses TRBV7-9 with TRBJ2-7; a weak D match, TRBD1 (5 bases). The CDR3 runs 14 residues. Germline lookup yields CDR1 SEHNR and CDR2 FQNEAQ (reference sequence). V lost 1 base and J lost 2, with 9 bases in between. As DNA, the CDR3 is TGTGCCAGCAGCTTAGTGGGGCAGACCTACGAGCAGTACTTC. Its protein product is CASSLVGQTYEQYF.

V is TRBV5-1 and J is TRBJ2-7; 7 bases match TRBD2. The CDR3 is made up of 15 amino acids. With V trimmed by 1 base and J by 4 bases, 8 bases remained unmatched. The V gene's germline CDR1 is SGHRS and CDR2 YFSETQ. DNA of the CDR3: TGCGCCAGCAGCTTGACCGGGGGTAGCGGGTACGAGCAGTACTTC. The encoded protein is CASSLTGGSGYEQYF.

The chain couples TRBV7-8 to TRBJ1-1; D may be TRBD1 (6 bases). Trimming left V 2 bases short and J 5 bases short, with 15 bases between. This CDR3 has 15 residues. Germline V gives CDR1 SGHVS, CDR2 FQNEAQ. CDR3 sequence: CASSLYPGRGTEAFF. CDR3 sequence (DNA): TGTGCCAGCAGCTTATATCCTGGCAGGGGAACTGAAGCTTTCTTT.

The count of this clone is one. V is TRBV6-1 and J is TRBJ2-1; the D gene is possibly TRBD1 (6 bases). Per the germline V gene, CDR1 is MNHNS and CDR2 is SASEGT. The CDR3 spans 15 residues. V was pared by 4 bases and J by 6 bases, with 16 bases between. The CDR3 loop reads CASSVGYRDANEQFF. CDR3 DNA: TGTGCCAGCAGTGTAGGCTACAGGGATGCCAATGAGCAGTTCTTC.

The V and J genes are TRBV28 and TRBJ1-1, with no clear D. V was cut by 2 bases and J by 6 bases, with 13 bases left in between. CDR3 length: 14 residues. Germline V gene lookup returns CDR1 MDHEN and CDR2 SYDVKM. The CDR3 DNA sequence: TGTGCCAGCAGTTTACGAGGCGGCTTACCTGAAGCTTTCTTT. Its translation: CASSLRGGLPEAFF.

The gene calls are TRBV6-5 and TRBJ1-2; D possibly corresponds to TRBD1 (5 bases). The germline V gene has CDR1 MNHEY and CDR2 SVGAGI. Trimming shortened V by 2 bases and J by 8 bases, and 15 bases separated the two germline ends. This CDR3 spans 14 amino acids. CDR3 region: CASSYAGGGAGYTF. DNA of the CDR3: TGTGCCAGCAGTTACGCCGGGGGGGGAGCGGGCTACACCTTC.

This rearrangement joins TRBV5-1 to TRBJ1-2; weak D call: TRBD1 (5 bases). V was trimmed by 1 base and J by 4 bases, leaving 20 bases between them. The germline V gene encodes CDR1 SGHRS and CDR2 YFSETQ. The CDR3 length is 17 residues. The CDR3 bases are TGCGCCAGCAGCTTGCAGGGTAACCCCTCTCAGGGCTATGGCTACACCTTC. Translating it yields CASSLQGNPSQGYGYTF.

The chain carries TRBV28 and TRBJ1-2, with D possibly TRBD1 on 6 matching bases. The CDR3 totals 12 residues. CDR1 is MDHEN and CDR2 is SYDVKM in the germline V gene. V lost 6 bases and J 2 bases, leaving 7 bases between the germline ends. The CDR3 reads CASRQGNYGYTF. In DNA form, the CDR3 reads TGTGCCAGCAGACAGGGAAACTATGGCTACACCTTC.

V is TRBV19 and J is TRBJ2-1, with 7 bases lining up with TRBD1. The CDR3 consists of 16 residues. The V gene end was trimmed by 4 bases and the J gene end by 8 bases; junction bases not matched to a gene: 14. The germline V gene has CDR1 LNHDA and CDR2 SQIVND (reference sequence). CDR3: CASSKTPGQSRDEQFF. DNA of the CDR3: TGTGCCAGTAGTAAGACGCCGGGACAGTCGAGGGATGAGCAGTTCTTC.

V usage is TRBV5-6 and J usage is TRBJ2-3; no reliable D call. V lost 1 base and J 2 bases, leaving 2 bases between the germline ends. The CDR3 consists of 12 residues. Germline loops: CDR1 SGHDT, CDR2 YYEEEE. CDR3 sequence reads: CASSLPTDTQYF. Written as DNA, the CDR3 is TGTGCCAGCAGCTTGCCCACAGATACGCAGTATTTT.

The chain recombines TRBV28 with TRBJ1-5, with 10 bases that match TRBD1. J was trimmed by 6 bases and V by 3 bases; bases with no gene match: 11. Per the germline V gene, CDR1 is MDHEN and CDR2 is SYDVKM. The CDR3 consists of 17 residues. This chain's CDR3 is CASSLISGTGEGQPQHF. In nucleotides, the CDR3 is TGTGCCAGCAGTTTGATCTCCGGGACAGGGGAGGGTCAGCCCCAGCATTTT.

The genes are TRBV6-6 and TRBJ1-4; D might be TRBD1 (6 bases). V lost 2 bases, J lost 4 bases, and 11 bases lay in between. The V gene's germline CDR1 is MNHNY and CDR2 SVGAGI (reference sequence). This CDR3 has 15 residues. In DNA form, the CDR3 reads TGTGCCAGCAGTTACCCCGGACAGTTTAATGAAAAACTGTTTTTT. This sequence encodes CASSYPGQFNEKLFF.

This sequence joins TRBV5-5 and TRBJ2-7; TRBD1 agrees at 7 bases. The CDR3 loop spans 15 amino acids. Per the germline V gene, CDR1 is SGHKS and CDR2 is YYEKEE (reference sequence). V trimming: 4 bases; J trimming: 2 bases; junction bases outside the gene matches: 9. The CDR3 sequence: CASSQAPTGTYEQYF. CDR3 sequence (DNA): TGTGCCAGCAGCCAAGCCCCGACAGGGACCTACGAGCAGTACTTC.

V gene TRBV4-1 combines with J gene TRBJ1-4, with D possibly matching TRBD1 (6 bases). Germline assignment: CDR1 MGHRA and CDR2 YSYEKL. This CDR3 contains 16 residues. V was shortened by 1 base and J by 8 bases, with 17 bases between the two germline ends. The CDR3 loop reads CASSQVVGQGWEKLFF. In DNA, the CDR3 is TGCGCCAGCAGCCAAGTTGTTGGGCAGGGGTGGGAAAAACTGTTTTTT.

This clone was detected a few times. This chain links TRBV7-2 with TRBJ2-5; D ambiguous. Germline lookup yields CDR1 SGHTA and CDR2 FQGNSA. This CDR3 is 13 amino acids long. Between the trimmed V and J ends, which lost 1 base and 7 bases, there was a span of 10 bases. The CDR3 sequence: CASSLGSIGTQYF. In nucleotides, the CDR3 is TGTGCCAGCAGCTTAGGATCAATAGGGACCCAGTACTTC.

The chain couples TRBV28 to TRBJ1-2, with 8 bases that match TRBD1. V lost 6 bases and J lost 4; bases outside the gene matches: 10. Looked up from germline, CDR1 is MDHEN and CDR2 is SYDVKM. The CDR3 spans 15 residues. CDR3 protein: CASSPRTGGGYGYTF. The DNA for the CDR3 is TGTGCCAGCAGCCCAAGAACAGGGGGAGGCTATGGCTACACCTTC.

The chain carries TRBV6-6 and TRBJ1-2; D perhaps matches TRBD1 (5 bases). V lost 0 bases and J 8 bases, leaving 19 bases between the germline ends. This CDR3 contains 16 residues. The germline V gene has CDR1 MNHNY and CDR2 SVGAGI (reference sequence). Here the CDR3 reads CASSYSFEGLSSGYTF. The CDR3 DNA follows: TGTGCCAGCAGTTACTCGTTCGAGGGGCTCTCTTCAGGCTACACCTTC.

The DNA of the CDR3 is TGTGCCAGCAGTTTATTAAAGTATGGCTACACCTTC. Translation: CASSLLKYGYTF. The chain employs TRBV28 and TRBJ1-2, with unresolved D. Deletions cut 1 base from V and 5 bases from J, with 5 bases between. From germline, CDR1 is MDHEN and CDR2 SYDVKM. This CDR3 region has 12 residues.

This chain connects TRBV5-6 to TRBJ1-4; D uncertain. V lost 1 base to trimming and J lost 8 bases, with 9 bases between them. Germline assignment: CDR1 SGHDT and CDR2 YYEEEE. The CDR3 runs to 13 residues. CDR3 sequence reads: CASSLFDGEKLFF. In DNA form, the CDR3 reads TGTGCCAGCAGCTTGTTCGACGGGGAAAAACTGTTTTTT. Using reference TRBV5-6 and TRBJ1-4 for the parts outside the CDR3, the full variable domain is DAGVTQSPTHLIKTRGQQVTLRCSPKSGHDTVSWYQQALGQGPQFIFQYYEEEERQRGNFPDRFSGHQFPNYSSELNVNALLLGDSALYLCASSLFDGEKLFFGSGTQLSVL.

This chain joins TRBV7-9 and TRBJ2-3; 8 nucleotides align to TRBD1. The germline V gene has CDR1 SEHNR and CDR2 FQNEAQ (reference sequence). The CDR3 sequence is 14 residues long. The V gene end was trimmed by 0 bases and the J gene end by 4 bases; junction bases not matched to a gene: 0. For the CDR3, the DNA is TGTGCCAGCAGCTTAGCGACAGGGGCAGATACGCAGTATTTT. Translation: CASSLATGADTQYF.

The gene calls are TRBV18 and TRBJ2-2; D may correspond to TRBD1 or TRBD2 (6 bases each). Trimming removed 3 bases from V and 4 bases from J, with 18 bases in between. The CDR3 consists of 17 residues. Germline-derived CDR1 and CDR2 are KGHSH and LQKENI. The CDR3 nucleotides read TGTGCCAGCTCACCTCAGAGGGGGGTAGCACTCACCGGGGAGCTGTTTTTT. It codes for CASSPQRGVALTGELFF.

This chain uses TRBV2 with TRBJ1-3, with D unresolved. The CDR3 spans 14 residues. V lost 6 bases to trimming and J lost 0 bases, with 9 bases between them. The germline V gene has CDR1 SNHLY and CDR2 FYNNEI. Here the CDR3 reads CASRESFSGNTIYF. CDR3 coding DNA: TGTGCCAGCAGAGAGAGTTTCTCTGGAAACACCATATATTTT.

This chain links TRBV6-6 with TRBJ2-7, with 8 bases matching TRBD1. This CDR3 has 14 amino acids. Germline assignment: CDR1 MNHNY and CDR2 SVGAGI (reference sequence). J lost 3 bases, V lost 2 bases, and 3 bases had no gene match. For the CDR3, the DNA is TGTGCCAGCAGTTACCGCGGACAGGGCTACGAGCAGTACTTC. Its protein product is CASSYRGQGYEQYF.

V gene TRBV7-6 combines with J gene TRBJ2-1; 14 bases align to TRBD2. The CDR3 is 18 residues long. V lost 3 bases, J lost 10 bases, and 14 bases stayed unmatched. Germline V gives CDR1 SGHVS, CDR2 FNYEAQ. In DNA, the CDR3 is TGTGCCAGCAGCTTGGCCCACGGGACTAGCGGGAGTGTGGGGGAGCAGTTCTTC. This encodes CASSLAHGTSGSVGEQFF.

The chain recombines TRBV28 with TRBJ1-2; the D is unclear. CDR1 MDHEN and CDR2 SYDVKM come from the germline V gene. Trimming shortened V by 5 bases and J by 1 base, and 2 bases separated the two germline ends. The CDR3 is 11 residues long. The CDR3 is CASSLNYGYTF. The CDR3 DNA is TGTGCCAGCAGTCTTAACTATGGCTACACCTTC.

This clone was picked up one time. The V call is TRBV18, the J call TRBJ1-2, with D possibly matching TRBD1 (5 bases). Per germline, CDR1 KGHSH and CDR2 LQKENI. V was cut by 3 bases and J by 3 bases, with 14 bases left in between. CDR3 length: 15 residues. The CDR3 DNA follows: TGTGCCAGCTCACCCCAAGGGACGGACCACTATGGCTACACCTTC. Translated, it gives CASSPQGTDHYGYTF.

V gene TRBV7-8 combines with J gene TRBJ1-1, with D uncertain. The CDR3 contains 12 residues. Trimming removed 1 base from V and 0 bases from J, with 0 bases in between. The germline gives CDR1 SGHVS, CDR2 FQNEAQ. This CDR3 reads CASSLVNTEAFF. The CDR3 DNA is TGTGCCAGCAGCTTAGTGAACACTGAAGCTTTCTTT. Together with reference TRBV7-8 and TRBJ1-1, the CDR3 gives the full variable domain: GAGVSQSPRYKVAKRGQDVALRCDPISGHVSLFWYQQALGQGPEFLTYFQNEAQLDKSGLPSDRFFAERPEGSVSTLKIQRTQQEDSAVYLCASSLVNTEAFFGQGTRLTVV.

This clone appeared once. The V call is TRBV5-1, the J call TRBJ2-1, with 14 nucleotides matching TRBD2. The germline V gene encodes CDR1 SGHRS and CDR2 YFSETQ. V lost 4 bases and J lost 9; bases outside the gene matches: 9. CDR3 length: 16 amino acids. CDR3 sequence reads: CASSVTGTSGSSEQFF. DNA of the CDR3: TGCGCCAGCAGCGTAACCGGGACTAGCGGGAGCAGTGAGCAGTTCTTC.

Only a few counts were recorded for this clone. The chain is built from TRBV28 and TRBJ2-7, with D perhaps TRBD2 (5 bases). The V gene's germline CDR1 is MDHEN and CDR2 SYDVKM. CDR3 size: 13 residues. V was shortened by 5 bases and J by 3 bases, with 11 bases between the two germline ends. CDR3 amino acids: CASSATSVYEQYF. CDR3 nucleotides: TGTGCCAGCAGTGCAACTAGTGTCTACGAGCAGTACTTC.